This TCR beta chain was documented in a study of T cell responses to AZD1222 COVID-19 vaccine. Study summary: Pooled in the analysis were second doses at about 4 or about 12 weeks. Study findings and constraints: A mostly white British donor set with more females was recruited, and clonal diversity was possibly underestimated. Of spike-specific TCRs, nearly half reportedly target regions left unmutated in variants. Regions 160-218 and 743-854 held dominance among vaccine-associated CD4 TCRs, which spanned spike.

Sequenced by immunoSEQ multiplex PCR; TCRdb stores in-frame clones only, minus some. The sample lists roughly 140,000 clones, approximately 94% occurring once. CDR1 and CDR2 (germline): SGDLS, YYNGEE. The CDR3 consists of 15 residues. V lost 4 bases and J lost 0, with 11 bases in between. A remark on this clone: Its target is unknown.

The rearrangement uses TRBV9 and TRBJ1-5; D possibly corresponds to TRBD1 (6 bases). Here the sequenced sample was peripheral blood, taken on day 0 of AZD1222 vaccination. The sequence came from an adult in good health. CDR3 nucleotide sequence: TGTGCCAGCAGCCCCGGGGGCCTTAGCAATCAGCCCCAGCATTTT. Its protein is CASSPGGLSNQPQHF. Full variable domain (missing parts from reference TRBV9 and TRBJ1-5): DSGVTQTPKHLITATGQRVTLRCSPRSGDLSVYWYQQSLDQGLQFLIQYYNGEERAKGNILERFSAQQFPDLHSELNLSSLELGDSALYFCASSPGGLSNQPQHFGDGTRLSIL.